This T cell receptor beta chain comes out of a study of blood T cell repertoires in COVID-19. Overall study context: The United States, Italy and Spain were the sources of the acute and convalescent COVID-19 samples.

The germline gives CDR1 SGHNT, CDR2 YYREEE (reference sequence). The CDR3 has 16 amino acids. With V trimmed by 0 bases and J by 4 bases, 2 bases remained unmatched. Per the original data handling: The authors estimated nucleated cell counts from reference gene primer amplification. The data were produced by immunoSEQ multiplex PCR, yet TCRdb's version contains in-frame clones alone and is incomplete. From that table come the V and J calls and clone size; the DNA was used to work out D and trimming. The profile shows approximately 110,000 clones, 80% of them singletons. The chain combines TRBV5-4 with TRBJ1-6; 9 nucleotides align to TRBD1. The source is a human donor in a cohort sampled during active or convalescent COVID-19. The material sequenced was peripheral blood. In nucleotides, the CDR3 is TGTGCCAGCAGCTTGGAGGGACAGGGATATAATTCACCCCTCCACTTT. This translates into CASSLEGQGYNSPLHF.